One and the same sample provided the 26 T cell receptor beta chains below, sequenced in a study of T-cell reconstitution after alpha-beta-depleted transplantation in children. Researchers prepared the TCRbeta library using unique molecular identifiers, the study reports. TCRdb re-called the PCR reads with MiXCR, one entry per CDR3 protein. The sample has approximately 8,700 distinct CDR3 sequences; roughly 14% are singletons. Sequencing was performed on PBMCs, mostly from graft donor cells, taken 60 days after TCRalphabeta/CD19-depleted stem cell transplant. Every receptor here comes from a male patient younger than 18 who had a stem cell transplant for acute lymphoblastic leukemia, so the T cells may come from the graft donor.

This clonotype was observed at least ten times. The chain links TRBV5-1 to TRBJ2-1; D not resolved. This CDR3 has 14 amino acids. The germline V and J ends were trimmed by 2 bases and 3 bases, with 9 bases remaining between them. CDR1 and CDR2 (germline): SGHRS, YFSETQ. This CDR3 reads CASSLGLIYNEQFF. The CDR3 DNA is TGCGCCAGCAGCTTAGGGTTGATCTACAATGAGCAGTTCTTC.

This clonotype was counted many times. The chain joins TRBV23-1 to TRBJ2-2; D is uncertain. TRBV23-1 is filed as an ORF, its function uncertain. With 2 bases removed from V and 1 base from J, the gap between germline ends came to 11 bases. CDR3 length: 16 residues. The CDR3 loop reads CASSQRPSQNTGELFF. As DNA, the CDR3 is TGCGCCAGCAGTCAACGTCCCAGTCAGAACACCGGGGAGCTGTTTTTT.

At least ten counts were recorded for this clonotype. The chain employs TRBV7-9 and TRBJ1-1; no definite D call. Trimming took 1 base from V and 5 from J, leaving 8 bases between them. CDR3 size: 13 residues. The germline CDR1 and CDR2 sequences are SEHNR and FQNEAQ (reference sequence). The CDR3 spells CASSLVTGTEAFF. The CDR3 bases are TGTGCCAGCAGCTTAGTCACTGGGACTGAAGCTTTCTTT. Full variable domain (rest looked up from reference TRBV7-9 and TRBJ1-1): DTGVSQNPRHKITKRGQNVTFRCDPISEHNRLYWYRQTLGQGPEFLTYFQNEAQLEKSRLLSDRFSAERPKGSFSTLEIQRTEQGDSAMYLCASSLVTGTEAFFGQGTRLTVV.

With respect to this clonotype: No DNA is shown, since the ends of the CDR3 on it are uncertain; the CDR3 is the one TCRdb lists. The rearrangement joins TRBV28 to TRBJ2-1; no DNA check was done on the table's D call, TRBD1. The CDR3 spans 17 residues, counting both ends. Germline CDR1 reads MDHEN; CDR2 reads SYDVKM. The CDR3 spells CASSSSDRPSANNEQFF.

This clonotype appeared many times. The chain joins TRBV6-7 to TRBJ2-2, with 10 bases lining up with TRBD1. TRBV6-7 is treated as an ORF (open reading frame) with a function not yet certain. The V and J ends lost 8 bases and 1 base, in that order; junction bases with no gene match: 4. The length of the CDR3 is 15 residues. CDR3 DNA sequence: TGTGCCAGCCCTGACAGGGGGCGGAACACCGGGGAGCTGTTTTTT. Its translation: CASPDRGRNTGELFF.

This clonotype showed up many times. J is TRBJ1-6 and V is TRBV10-2; no firm D call. The CDR3 consists of 15 residues. Looked up from germline, CDR1 is WSHSY and CDR2 is SAAADI. The V and J ends lost 8 bases and 0 bases respectively, with 11 bases between them. CDR3 bases: TGCGCCAGCGCCCGGAAGGGCTCCTATAATTCACCCCTCCACTTT. Its protein product is CASARKGSYNSPLHF.

This clonotype was found many times. The gene calls are TRBV5-1 and TRBJ2-7, with 11 bases identical to TRBD2. With 4 bases clipped from V and 3 bases from J, the junction kept 9 bases outside the gene matches. CDR1 and CDR2 (germline): SGHRS, YFSETQ. The CDR3 spans 16 residues. The CDR3 loop reads CASSLSPGTSGYEQYF. The CDR3 DNA reads TGCGCCAGCAGCCTTTCCCCCGGGACTAGCGGCTACGAGCAGTACTTC.

In this sample, this clonotype turned up many times. This rearrangement joins TRBV5-5 to TRBJ1-1; maybe TRBD1 (6 bases). The germline gives CDR1 SGHKS, CDR2 YYEKEE (reference sequence). The ends were cut back, 5 bases at V and 1 base at J, with 12 bases in the middle. The CDR3 covers 14 residues. CDR3 DNA sequence: TGTGCCAGCAGGAGGACAGCCGGGAACACTGAAGCTTTCTTT. Its translation is CASRRTAGNTEAFF.

This clonotype was seen at least ten times. The J gene is TRBJ1-1, the V gene TRBV18, with D possibly TRBD1 on 5 matching bases. The CDR3 is made up of 13 amino acids. Per germline, CDR1 KGHSH and CDR2 LQKENI. With 5 bases removed from V and 3 bases from J, the gap between germline ends came to 10 bases. The CDR3 DNA follows: TGTGCCAGCTCAATGACAGCTGACACTGAAGCTTTCTTT. The encoded protein is CASSMTADTEAFF.

In its sample, this clonotype ranks as medium-sized (0.01 to 0.1%). CDR3 in amino acids: CAISEVATDSPLHF. CDR3 DNA sequence: TGTGCCATCAGTGAAGTAGCAACAGATTCACCCCTCCACTTT. The chain employs TRBV10-3 and TRBJ1-6; D gene ambiguous. With 3 bases removed from V and 8 bases from J, the gap between germline ends came to 11 bases. This CDR3 has 14 amino acids. Germline V gene lookup returns CDR1 ENHRY and CDR2 SYGVKD.

This clonotype was detected ten times or more. The chain recombines TRBV5-1 with TRBJ2-4; the match to TRBD1 covers 8 bases. The germline gives CDR1 SGHRS, CDR2 YFSETQ. Trimming took 4 bases from V and 4 from J; bases not matched to a gene: 13. This CDR3 has 17 residues. The CDR3 DNA sequence: TGCGCCAGCAGCCGGACTGTAACAGGGGGTGGAAAAAACATTCAGTACTTC. This codes for CASSRTVTGGGKNIQYF.

This clonotype has a count of ten or more. The chain links TRBV28 to TRBJ1-2; the match to TRBD1 covers 7 bases. This CDR3 is 14 amino acids long. The V and J ends lost 3 bases and 3 bases, in that order; junction bases with no gene match: 4. CDR1 is MDHEN and CDR2 is SYDVKM in the germline V gene. CDR3 in DNA: TGTGCCAGCAGTTTTGTAGGGGGCGACTATGGCTACACCTTC. Amino acids: CASSFVGGDYGYTF.

This clonotype was recorded many times. The chain has TRBV7-9 and TRBJ1-1; D is possibly TRBD1 (6 bases). Germline assignment: CDR1 SEHNR and CDR2 FQNEAQ (reference sequence). Trimming pared 4 bases from V and 0 bases from J, leaving 15 bases between. The CDR3 runs 16 residues. The CDR3 DNA follows: TGTGCCAGCAGCTACCAAGGGGGAGTGTTGAACACTGAAGCTTTCTTT. As protein: CASSYQGGVLNTEAFF.

This clonotype was detected many times. This sequence joins TRBV9 and TRBJ2-5, with D perhaps matching TRBD1 (6 bases). Germline CDR1 is SGDLS and CDR2 is YYNGEE. The CDR3 loop spans 16 amino acids. Trimming removed 0 bases from V and 0 bases from J, with 12 bases in between. The CDR3 loop reads CASSVDGTPYQETQYF. DNA for the CDR3: TGTGCCAGCAGCGTAGATGGGACACCGTACCAAGAGACCCAGTACTTC. Full variable domain (outside the CDR3, taken from reference TRBV9 and TRBJ2-5): DSGVTQTPKHLITATGQRVTLRCSPRSGDLSVYWYQQSLDQGLQFLIQYYNGEERAKGNILERFSAQQFPDLHSELNLSSLELGDSALYFCASSVDGTPYQETQYFGPGTRLLVL.

This chain joins TRBV28 and TRBJ2-7, with 8 nucleotides matching TRBD1. After removal of 7 bases from V and 1 base from J, the junction contained 6 bases not matched to a gene. This CDR3 has 14 amino acids. Germline V lookup: CDR1 MDHEN, CDR2 SYDVKM. In DNA, the CDR3 is TGTGCCAGCATTCCCAGGGGGCGATCCTACGAGCAGTACTTC. It specifies CASIPRGRSYEQYF.

V is TRBV11-1 and J is TRBJ1-1; 7 bases are shared with TRBD1. J was trimmed by 7 bases and V by 2 bases; bases with no gene match: 19. The germline V gene encodes CDR1 SGHAT and CDR2 FQDESV (reference sequence). The CDR3 totals 18 residues. CDR3 nucleotides: TGTGCCAGCAGCTTATTTGAGTGGGGTGGGGGGACAGACGTTGAAGCTTTCTTT. It specifies CASSLFEWGGGTDVEAFF.

V is TRBV4-2 and J is TRBJ2-5; D ambiguous. Per germline, CDR1 LGHNA and CDR2 YNFKEQ. The CDR3 runs to 14 residues. V gave up 8 bases and J gave up 5 bases, with 18 bases separating them. For the CDR3, the DNA is TGTGCCAGCGGCGCCGGGCCTAACGACGAGACCCAGTACTTC. Amino acid sequence: CASGAGPNDETQYF.

This sequence joins TRBV28 and TRBJ1-4; 10 nucleotides align to TRBD1. CDR3 length: 15 amino acids. Germline loops: CDR1 MDHEN, CDR2 SYDVKM. J lost 7 bases, V lost 6 bases, and 8 bases had no gene match. Here the CDR3 reads CASRLRQGAFEKLFF. The CDR3 region has the DNA TGTGCCAGCAGACTACGACAGGGGGCTTTTGAAAAACTGTTTTTT.

This clonotype was found many times. V is TRBV7-6 and J is TRBJ2-1; 11 nucleotides align to TRBD2. This CDR3 has 20 amino acids. Germline V gene sequence: CDR1 SGHVS, CDR2 FNYEAQ. Trimming took 2 bases from V and 5 from J; bases not matched to a gene: 17. The CDR3 sequence is CASSLLIAGGPGAQDNEQFF. The CDR3 bases are TGTGCCAGCAGCTTACTAATAGCGGGAGGGCCCGGGGCTCAGGACAATGAGCAGTTCTTC.

The chain has TRBV30 and TRBJ1-1, with 7 nucleotides matching TRBD1. The V gene end was trimmed by 4 bases and the J gene end by 10 bases; junction bases not matched to a gene: 6. The CDR3 has 11 amino acids. Germline CDR1 reads GTSNPN; CDR2 reads SVGIG (reference sequence). The DNA for the CDR3 is TGTGCCTGGAATGTTACAGGGGTAGCTTTCTTT. Encoded protein: CAWNVTGVAFF.

This clonotype was recorded many times. The chain employs TRBV14 and TRBJ1-2; D unresolved. This CDR3 is 16 amino acids long. With 1 base removed from V and 3 bases from J, the gap between germline ends came to 15 bases. Per germline, CDR1 SGHDN and CDR2 FVKESK. The CDR3 nucleotides read TGTGCCAGCAGCCAAGGTGTGCGGGCGAGGGACTATGGCTACACCTTC. It codes for CASSQGVRARDYGYTF.

Note on this clonotype: This may be a read error: a much more frequent sequence differs by one nucleotide. The chain joins TRBV6-5 to TRBJ2-3; 7 nucleotides line up with TRBD2. Germline V lookup: CDR1 MNHEY, CDR2 SVGAGI. J was trimmed by 8 bases and V by 1 base; bases with no gene match: 9. This CDR3 contains 15 residues. CDR3 residues: CASSYYASGRGTQYF. Written as DNA, the CDR3 is TGTGCCAGCAGTTACTATGCTAGCGGAAGAGGTACGCAGTATTTT.

This clonotype has a count of ten or more. This sequence joins TRBV5-5 and TRBJ1-2; the D gene is possibly TRBD1 (5 bases). V shed 2 bases and J shed 4 bases, with 21 bases lying between them. Per germline, CDR1 SGHKS and CDR2 YYEKEE (reference sequence). This CDR3 contains 17 residues. CDR3 in amino acids: CASSLHHMGQPAYGYTF. The CDR3 DNA reads TGTGCCAGCAGCTTACACCACATGGGGCAGCCAGCCTATGGCTACACCTTC. The variable domain in full, with the rest retrieved from reference TRBV5-5 and TRBJ1-2, is DAGVTQSPTHLIKTRGQQVTLRCSPISGHKSVSWYQQVLGQGPQFIFQYYEKEERGRGNFPDRFSARQFPNYSSELNVNALLLGDSALYLCASSLHHMGQPAYGYTFGSGTRLTVV.

A remark on this clonotype: This may be a read error, as it is one base from a much larger clone. The V and J genes are TRBV9 and TRBJ2-1; D ambiguous. Trimming removed 2 bases at V and 11 bases at J, with 8 bases between. Germline CDR1 reads SGDLS; CDR2 reads YYNGEE. The CDR3 length is 11 residues. The CDR3 reads CASSVSSKQFF. The CDR3 bases are TGTGCCAGCAGCGTTAGTAGTAAGCAGTTCTTC.

This clonotype was found many times. The chain links TRBV20-1 to TRBJ1-6; D is unclear. Germline V lookup: CDR1 DFQATT, CDR2 SNEGSKA (reference sequence). Trimming took 4 bases from V and 0 from J, leaving 16 bases between them. This CDR3 is built from 17 residues. As DNA, the CDR3 is TGCAGTGCTACCGCGAGGGAAACCAGCTCCTATAATTCACCCCTCCACTTT. Amino acids: CSATARETSSYNSPLHF.

This clonotype was counted many times. CDR3 loop: CASIQDRGASRELFF. The DNA of the CDR3 is TGTGCCAGTATACAGGACCGGGGGGCGTCCAGGGAGCTGTTTTTT. The V gene is TRBV19, the J gene TRBJ2-2; D possibly corresponds to TRBD2 (7 bases). V was clipped by 7 bases and J by 9 bases, with 21 bases between them. The CDR3 sequence is 15 residues long. CDR1 is LNHDA and CDR2 is SQIVND in the germline V gene (reference sequence). The variable domain in full, with the rest retrieved from reference TRBV19 and TRBJ2-2, is DGGITQSPKYLFRKEGQNVTLSCEQNLNHDAMYWYRQDPGQGLRLIYYSQIVNDFQKGDIAEGYSVSREKKESFPLTVTSAQKNPTAFYLCASIQDRGASRELFFGEGSRLTVL.